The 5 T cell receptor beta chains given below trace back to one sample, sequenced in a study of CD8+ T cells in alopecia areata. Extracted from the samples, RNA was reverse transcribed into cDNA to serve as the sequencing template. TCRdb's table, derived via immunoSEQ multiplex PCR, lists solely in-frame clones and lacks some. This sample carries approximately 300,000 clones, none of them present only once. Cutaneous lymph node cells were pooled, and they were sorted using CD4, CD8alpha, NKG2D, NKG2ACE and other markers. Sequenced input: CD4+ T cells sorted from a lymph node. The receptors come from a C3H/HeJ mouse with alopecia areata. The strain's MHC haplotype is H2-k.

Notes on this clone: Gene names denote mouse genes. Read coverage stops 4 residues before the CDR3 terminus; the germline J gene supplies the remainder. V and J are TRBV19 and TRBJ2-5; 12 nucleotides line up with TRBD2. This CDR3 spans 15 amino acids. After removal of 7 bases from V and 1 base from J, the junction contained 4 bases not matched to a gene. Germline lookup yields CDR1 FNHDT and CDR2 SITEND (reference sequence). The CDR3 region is CASSTGGADQDTQYF. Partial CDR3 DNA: TGTGCCAGCTCGACTGGGGGGGCCGACCAAGAC.

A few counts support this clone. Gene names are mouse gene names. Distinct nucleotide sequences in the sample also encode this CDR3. CDR3 region: CASSGTGGSAETLYF. The sequenced CDR3 bases are TGTGCTAGCAGTGGGACTGGGGGGAGTGCAGAA. This chain connects TRBV17 to TRBJ2-3; 12 bases fit TRBD2. The missing CDR3 end, 4 residues past where the read stops, is filled in from the germline J gene. The CDR3 contains 15 residues. Germline assignment: CDR1 MNHDT and CDR2 YYDKIL. J lost 0 bases, V lost 5 bases, and 0 bases had no gene match.

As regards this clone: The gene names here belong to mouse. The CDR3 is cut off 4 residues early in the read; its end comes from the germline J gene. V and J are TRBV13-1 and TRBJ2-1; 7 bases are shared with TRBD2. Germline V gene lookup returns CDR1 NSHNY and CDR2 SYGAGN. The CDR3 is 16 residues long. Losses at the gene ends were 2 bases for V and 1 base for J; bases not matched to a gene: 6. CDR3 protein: CASSEIPGLNYAEQFF. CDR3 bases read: TGTGCCAGCAGTGAGATACCGGGACTGAACTATGCT.

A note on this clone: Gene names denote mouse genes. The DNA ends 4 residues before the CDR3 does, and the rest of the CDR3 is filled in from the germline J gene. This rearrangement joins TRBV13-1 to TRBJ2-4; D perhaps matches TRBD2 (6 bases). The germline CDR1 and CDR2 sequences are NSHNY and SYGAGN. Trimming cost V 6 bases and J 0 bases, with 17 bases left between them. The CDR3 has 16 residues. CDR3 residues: CASIGGTRGSQNTLYF. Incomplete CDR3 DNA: TGTGCCAGCATCGGGGGGACGAGGGGTAGTCAAAAC.

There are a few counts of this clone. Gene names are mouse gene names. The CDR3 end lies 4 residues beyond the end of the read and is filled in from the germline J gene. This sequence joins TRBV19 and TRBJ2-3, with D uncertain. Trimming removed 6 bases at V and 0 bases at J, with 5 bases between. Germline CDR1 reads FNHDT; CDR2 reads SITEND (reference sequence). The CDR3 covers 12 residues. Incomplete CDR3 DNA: TGTGCCAGCACCCAGAGTGCAGAA. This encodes CASTQSAE. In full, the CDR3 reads CASTQSAETLYF.